Listed below are T cell receptor beta chains from one sample, sequenced in a study of OX40 agonist ivuxolimab in advanced cancers. Repertoires were generated with immunoSEQ multiplex PCR, while TCRdb's copy carries only in-frame clones and drops some. The profile shows fewer than 130,000 clones, roughly nine tenths of them singletons. Sequences were derived from CD4+ or CD8+ T cells sorted from blood, sampled in a trial of the OX40 agonist ivuxolimab. The receptors come from an adult with an advanced solid tumor such as melanoma, head and neck, liver or kidney cancer. Each CDR3 is given with its conserved first and last residue. The D gene is left open where the match is weak. For some rows the clone size is stated as once, few or many, or as a class when expanded; others skip it.

V gene,D gene,J gene,clone size,CDR3 DNA,CDR3 protein
TRBV9,TRBD1,TRBJ1-1,few,TGTGCCAGCAGCCCCCGGGACAGGGGGCACACTGAAGCTTTCTTT,CASSPRDRGHTEAFF
TRBV5-6,.,TRBJ1-1,.,TGTGCCAGCAGCTTGTGGGGGGGCTCGGCTGAAGCTTTCTTT,CASSLWGGSAEAFF
TRBV7-2,TRBD2,TRBJ2-7,.,TGTGCCAGCAGCTTAATGGGCGGGAGGGCCGATTACGAGCAGTACTTC,CASSLMGGRADYEQYF
TRBV6-1,.,TRBJ1-5,.,TGTGCCAGCTCGTGGGGATACGATCAGCCCCAGCATTTT,CASSWGYDQPQHF
TRBV7-2,TRBD2,TRBJ2-7,few,TGTGCCAGCAGCGACCCGGGGGGGGGCAGCTCCTACGAGCAGTACTTC,CASSDPGGGSSYEQYF
TRBV4-3,.,TRBJ1-3,.,TGCGCCAGCAGCCAATGGTTGGTGTCAGACTGGAGAAACACCATATATTTT,CASSQWLVSDWRNTIYF
TRBV7-2,.,TRBJ1-2,.,TGTGCCAGCAGCTTAGAATCACCAAAGGAGGTAGATTATGGCTACACCTTC,CASSLESPKEVDYGYTF
TRBV27,TRBD1,TRBJ1-2,.,TGTGCCAGCAGTTTAAGGACAGGAGAGGGCTACACCTTC,CASSLRTGEGYTF
TRBV5-8,TRBD1,TRBJ1-1,.,TGTGCCAGCATGAACAGGGGGCTTTGGGGCACTGAAGCTTTCTTT,CASMNRGLWGTEAFF
TRBV30,.,TRBJ1-1,few,TGTGCCTGGAGTTGGGGGACTGAAGCTTTCTTT,CAWSWGTEAFF
TRBV2,TRBD1,TRBJ1-2,.,TGTGCCAGCAGTTTGACAGGGGACACGGATGGCTACACCTTC,CASSLTGDTDGYTF
TRBV5-4,TRBD2,TRBJ2-2,.,TGTGCCAGCAGCTTGGATAGCGGGGTCACCGGGGAGCTGTTTTTT,CASSLDSGVTGELFF
TRBV4-1,TRBD2,TRBJ2-1,.,TGCGCCAGCAGCCAAGTTACTAGCGGGAGACGTTTAGGGAATGAGCAGTTCTTC,CASSQVTSGRRLGNEQFF
TRBV11-1,.,TRBJ1-1,.,TGTGCCAGCAGCCAGAACATTCTGAACACTGAAGCTTTCTTT,CASSQNILNTEAFF
TRBV4-1,.,TRBJ1-5,.,TGCGCCAGCAGCCAACAGGGAGGTCCTCAGCCCCAGCATTTT,CASSQQGGPQPQHF
TRBV6-6,TRBD1,TRBJ1-1,.,TGTGCCAGCAGAACGACAGGGATGAACACTGAAGCTTTCTTT,CASRTTGMNTEAFF
TRBV19,.,TRBJ1-5,.,TGTGCCAGTAGTATATCAGGGCTCAATCAGCCCCAGCATTTT,CASSISGLNQPQHF
TRBV28,.,TRBJ2-7,.,TGTGCCAGCAGCAACAACGAAGGCGAGCAGTACTTC,CASSNNEGEQYF
TRBV27,.,TRBJ1-1,.,TGTGCCAGCAGTTCTCGCGTCCGGGGGGAGGGCACTGAAGCTTTCTTT,CASSSRVRGEGTEAFF
TRBV5-1,.,TRBJ2-2,.,TGCGCCAGCAGCTTGGTGGGTACCGGGGAGCTGTTTTTT,CASSLVGTGELFF
TRBV19,TRBD1,TRBJ1-2,few,TGTGCCAGTAGTATCCGGGACAGACCTATCGATGGCTACACCTTC,CASSIRDRPIDGYTF
TRBV5-1,.,TRBJ1-1,.,TGCGCCAGCAGCGCGGACAAGGACAGGAACACTGAAGCTTTCTTT,CASSADKDRNTEAFF
TRBV11-2,TRBD2,TRBJ2-5,once,TGTGCCAGCAGCTTACAGAGCGGGGGGACTGGAGAGACCCAGTACTTC,CASSLQSGGTGETQYF
TRBV6-6,TRBD1,TRBJ2-7,.,TGTGCCAGCAGCTCCCCGGGACAGGGAACCCTCTTC,CASSSPGQGTLF
TRBV19,.,TRBJ1-1,few,TGTGCCAGTAGTTTCAGCGGGGAGAACACTGAAGCTTTCTTT,CASSFSGENTEAFF
TRBV9,.,TRBJ1-3,.,TGTGCCAGCAGCGTAGAGGGGGTAAATGGAAACACCATATATTTT,CASSVEGVNGNTIYF
TRBV7-6,.,TRBJ2-5,.,TGTGCCAGCAGCTTAGGGGCAGGGAGTCTGGGGGAGACCCAGTACTTC,CASSLGAGSLGETQYF